This T cell receptor beta chain was captured by sequencing in a study of CD8 T cells in Susac syndrome. CD8+ and CD4+ T cells circulating in blood were sequenced for TCR beta. TEMRA cells were FACS-enriched, with CD8+ and CD4+ T cells isolated negatively. The CDR3 sequence is 14 residues long. Per germline, CDR1 SNHLY and CDR2 FYNNEI. Trimming took off 2 bases at V and 4 bases at J, with 12 bases between the two ends. An amount of RNA that ranged from roughly 0.5 to 1 ug was reverse transcribed with random hexamers. Amplification of TCR beta CDR3 used immunoSEQ multiplex PCR across 54 Vbeta and 13 Jbeta. One entry per CDR3 protein, called by TCRdb with MiXCR from the immunoSEQ multiplex PCR reads. The profile covers 73,000 or so distinct CDR3 sequences, with approximately 94% appearing a single time and about 0.4% taken by the ten largest.

The TCR originated in a human donor with multiple sclerosis. Material: CD8+ T cells from PBMCs. The genes are TRBV2 and TRBJ2-7; D perhaps matches TRBD1 (5 bases). Written as DNA, the CDR3 is TGTGCCAGCAGTGAACCCGGACATCTTTACGAGCAGTACTTC. Protein product: CASSEPGHLYEQYF.